The present entry profiles one T cell receptor beta chain with its context. Trimming removed 1 base from V and 4 bases from J, with 17 bases in between. CDR3 length equals 16 residues. Germline V gives CDR1 GTSNPN, CDR2 SVGIG (reference sequence). The data derive from a study of blood T cell repertoires in COVID-19. About the study: Samples taken during acute and convalescent COVID-19 were collected in the United States, Italy and Spain. T cells, B-cell-depleted T cells, or PBMCs provided the cDNA or gDNA that served as material.

Participant ages covered roughly 18 to 89 years across 20 to 25 US areas. Study processing details: Reference gene primer amplification gave nucleated cell count estimates. Using immunoSEQ multiplex PCR, the repertoire was profiled, and TCRdb retains in-frame clones only, with some absent. V, J and clone size reflect that table, while D and trimming were determined from the DNA. The sample has about 280,000 clones; roughly 85% are singletons. The TCR was taken from a woman between 50 and 59 years old who had recovered from COVID-19. Material: PBMCs or T cells enriched from blood (not recorded which). The chain has TRBV30 and TRBJ1-5, with TRBD1 as a possible D gene (5 bases). The CDR3 loop reads CAWSGTPGGGNQPQHF. The CDR3 DNA reads as TGTGCCTGGAGTGGTACACCTGGTGGGGGGAATCAGCCCCAGCATTTT.